The clone carrying this TCR beta chain was counted a few times. These data originate in a study of shared clonotypes between healthy human individuals. V was shortened by 4 bases and J by 8 bases, with 8 bases between the two germline ends. From germline, CDR1 is LGHNA and CDR2 YNFKEQ. CDR3 length equals 12 residues. At a deep level, the assay was run. Libraries were prepared by immunoSEQ multiplex PCR; TCRdb keeps only in-frame clonotypes and omits some of them. The table includes 470,000 or so clones, 70% to 85% detected once. V gene TRBV4-2 combines with J gene TRBJ1-4; no clear D. The receptor's source is a woman aged 40 to 49 in good health. Some clones in this sample may be carry-over from other donors' samples. The sequencing input was PBMCs. CDR3 amino acids: CASSPRGEKLFF. CDR3 sequence (DNA): TGTGCCAGCAGCCCAAGAGGAGAAAAACTGTTTTTT.